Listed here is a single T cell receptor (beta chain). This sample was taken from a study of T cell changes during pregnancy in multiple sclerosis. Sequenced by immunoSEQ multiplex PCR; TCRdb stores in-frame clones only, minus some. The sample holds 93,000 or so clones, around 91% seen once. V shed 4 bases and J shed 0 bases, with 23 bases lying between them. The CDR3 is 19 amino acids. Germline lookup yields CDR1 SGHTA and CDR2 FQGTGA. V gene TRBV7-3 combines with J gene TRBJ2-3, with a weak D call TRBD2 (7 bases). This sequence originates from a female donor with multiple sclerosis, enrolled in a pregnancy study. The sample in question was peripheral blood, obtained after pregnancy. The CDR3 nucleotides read TGTGCCAGCAGCTCACCTCTGGAGGGGGGGCTGTGGAGCACAGATACGCAGTATTTT. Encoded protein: CASSSPLEGGLWSTDTQYF.